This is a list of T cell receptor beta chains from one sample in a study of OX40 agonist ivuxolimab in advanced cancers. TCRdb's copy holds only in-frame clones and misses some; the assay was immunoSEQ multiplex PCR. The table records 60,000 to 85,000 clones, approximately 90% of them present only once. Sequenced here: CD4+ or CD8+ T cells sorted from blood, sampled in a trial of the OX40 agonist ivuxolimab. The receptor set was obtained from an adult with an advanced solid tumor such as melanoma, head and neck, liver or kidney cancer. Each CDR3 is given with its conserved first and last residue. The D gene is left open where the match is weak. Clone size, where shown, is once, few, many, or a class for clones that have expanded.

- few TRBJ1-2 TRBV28 TGTGCCAGCAGTCAACGCAGGGACTATGGCTACACCTTC CASSQRRDYGYTF
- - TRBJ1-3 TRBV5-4 TGTGCCAGCAGCTTGGGCCCCGGAGGGAACTCTGGAAACACCATATATTTT CASSLGPGGNSGNTIYF
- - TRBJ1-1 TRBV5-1 TGCGCCAGCAGCTTGGGACTCGCAGGGCTTACTGAAGCTTTCTTT CASSLGLAGLTEAFF
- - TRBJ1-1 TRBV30 TGTGCCTGGAGGGGACAAGGCAACACTGAAGCTTTCTTT CAWRGQGNTEAFF
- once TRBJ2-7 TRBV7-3 TGTGCCAGCAGCTACCCGGACACAAACTCCTACGAGCAGTACTTC CASSYPDTNSYEQYF
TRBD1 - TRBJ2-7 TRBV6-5 TGTGCCAGCAGTTACGTGGGACAGGGGTCTCACGAGCAGTACTTC CASSYVGQGSHEQYF
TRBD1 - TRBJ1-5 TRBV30 TGTGCCTGGAGCGAGGGGGCCAATCAGCCCCAGCATTTT CAWSEGANQPQHF
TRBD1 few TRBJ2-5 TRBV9 TGTGCCAGCAGCGTAAGAGGGACAGCAGAGACCCAGTACTTC CASSVRGTAETQYF
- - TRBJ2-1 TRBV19 TGTGCCAGTATGGTCGGGAATTCTGGTGAGCAGTTCTTC CASMVGNSGEQFF
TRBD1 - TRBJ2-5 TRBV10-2 TGCGCCAGCAGTCTACAGGGGATCGAGACCCAGTACTTC CASSLQGIETQYF
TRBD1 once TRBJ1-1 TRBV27 TGTGCCAGCAGGGGACAGTTGAACACTGAAGCTTTCTTT CASRGQLNTEAFF
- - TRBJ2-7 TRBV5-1 TGCGCCAGCAGCTCCCCTGGCGGGGTATCTCTCCACGAGCAGTACTTC CASSSPGGVSLHEQYF